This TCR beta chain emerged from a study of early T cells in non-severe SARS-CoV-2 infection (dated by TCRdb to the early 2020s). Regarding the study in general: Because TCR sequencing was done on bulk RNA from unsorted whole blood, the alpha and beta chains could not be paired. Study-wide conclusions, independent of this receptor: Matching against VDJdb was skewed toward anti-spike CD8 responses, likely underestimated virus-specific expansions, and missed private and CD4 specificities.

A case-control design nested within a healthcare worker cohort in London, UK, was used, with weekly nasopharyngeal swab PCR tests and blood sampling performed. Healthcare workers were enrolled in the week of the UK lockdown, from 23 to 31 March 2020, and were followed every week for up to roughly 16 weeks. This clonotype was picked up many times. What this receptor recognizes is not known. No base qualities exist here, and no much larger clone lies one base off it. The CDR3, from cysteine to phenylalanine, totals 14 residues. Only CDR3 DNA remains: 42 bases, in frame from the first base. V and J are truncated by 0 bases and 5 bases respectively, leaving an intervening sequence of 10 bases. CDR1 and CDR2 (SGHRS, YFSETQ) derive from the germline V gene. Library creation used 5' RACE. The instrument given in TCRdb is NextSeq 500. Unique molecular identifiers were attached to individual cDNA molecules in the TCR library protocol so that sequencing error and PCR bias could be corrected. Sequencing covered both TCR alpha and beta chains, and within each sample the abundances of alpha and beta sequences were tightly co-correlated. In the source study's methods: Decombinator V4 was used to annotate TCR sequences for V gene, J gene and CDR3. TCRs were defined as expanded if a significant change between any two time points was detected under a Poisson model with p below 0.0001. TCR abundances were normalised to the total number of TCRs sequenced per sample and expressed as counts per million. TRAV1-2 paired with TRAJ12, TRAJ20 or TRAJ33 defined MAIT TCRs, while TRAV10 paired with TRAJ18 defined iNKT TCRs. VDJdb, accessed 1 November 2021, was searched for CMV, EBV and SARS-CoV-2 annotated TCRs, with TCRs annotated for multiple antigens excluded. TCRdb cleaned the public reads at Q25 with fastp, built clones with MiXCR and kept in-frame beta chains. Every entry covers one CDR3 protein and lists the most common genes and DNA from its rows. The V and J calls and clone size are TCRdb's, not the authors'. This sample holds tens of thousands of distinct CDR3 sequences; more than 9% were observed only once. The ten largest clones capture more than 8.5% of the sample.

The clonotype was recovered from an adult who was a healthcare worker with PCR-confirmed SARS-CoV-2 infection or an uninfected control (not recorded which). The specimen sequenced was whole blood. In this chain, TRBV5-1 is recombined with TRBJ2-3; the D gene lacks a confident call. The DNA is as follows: TGCGCCAGCAGCTTGGGGCAGACAAGAGATACGCAGTATTTT. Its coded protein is CASSLGQTRDTQYF.